This entry features one T cell receptor beta chain sequence. Its antigen is undetermined. cDNA reverse transcribed from extracted RNA served as the sequencing template. The table came from immunoSEQ multiplex PCR; TCRdb's copy has only in-frame clones and leaves some out. The repertoire holds 150,000 to 200,000 clones, with around 60% as singletons. The sample belongs to a study of CD8+ T cells in alopecia areata. Study-level background: It was oral tofacitinib, at 5 to 10 mg twice daily, that treated patients received. Regarding the study as a whole: Many of the expanded lesional clones endured in scalp and blood while on tofacitinib.

Per germline, CDR1 PRHDT and CDR2 FYEKMQ (reference sequence). CDR3 length equals 16 residues. Deletions cut 3 bases from V and 5 bases from J, with 19 bases between. Documented treatment: oral pan-JAK inhibitor, 5-10 mg twice daily. The sample here was CD8+ T cells sorted from blood, taken at week 24, from a patient treated with tofacitinib. This clonotype was sampled from a human donor with alopecia areata. This chain joins TRBV13 and TRBJ2-5, with D unresolved. The CDR3 loop reads CASSFIQTSPRETQYF. In nucleotides, the CDR3 is TGTGCCAGCAGCTTTATCCAGACATCTCCCAGGGAGACCCAGTACTTC.